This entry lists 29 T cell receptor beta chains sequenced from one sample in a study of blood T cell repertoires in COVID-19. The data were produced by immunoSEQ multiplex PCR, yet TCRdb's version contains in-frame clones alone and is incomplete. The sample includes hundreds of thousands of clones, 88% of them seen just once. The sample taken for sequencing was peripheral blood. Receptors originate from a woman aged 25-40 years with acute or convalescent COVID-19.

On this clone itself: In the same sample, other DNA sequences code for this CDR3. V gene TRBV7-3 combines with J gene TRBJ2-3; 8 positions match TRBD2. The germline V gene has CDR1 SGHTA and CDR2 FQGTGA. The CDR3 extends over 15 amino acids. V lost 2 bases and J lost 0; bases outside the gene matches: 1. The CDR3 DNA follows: TGTGCCAGCAGCTTAGCGGGAGGAAGCACAGATACGCAGTATTTT. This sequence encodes CASSLAGGSTDTQYF.

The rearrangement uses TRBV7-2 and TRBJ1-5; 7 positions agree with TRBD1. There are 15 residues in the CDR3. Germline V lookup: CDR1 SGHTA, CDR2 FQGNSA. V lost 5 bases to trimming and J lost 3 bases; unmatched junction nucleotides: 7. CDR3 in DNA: TGTGCCAGCAGCCCACAAACAGGGGACAATCAGCCCCAGCATTTT. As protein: CASSPQTGDNQPQHF.

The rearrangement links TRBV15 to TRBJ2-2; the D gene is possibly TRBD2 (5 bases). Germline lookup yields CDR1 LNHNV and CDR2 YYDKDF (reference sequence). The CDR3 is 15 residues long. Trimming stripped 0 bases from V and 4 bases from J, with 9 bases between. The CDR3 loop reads CATSRELGSTGELFF. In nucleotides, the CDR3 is TGTGCCACCAGCAGAGAGCTAGGGAGCACCGGGGAGCTGTTTTTT.

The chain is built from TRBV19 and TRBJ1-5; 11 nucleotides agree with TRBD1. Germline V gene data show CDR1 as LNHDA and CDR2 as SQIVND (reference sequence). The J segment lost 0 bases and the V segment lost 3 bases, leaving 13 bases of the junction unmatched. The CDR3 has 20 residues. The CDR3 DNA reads TGTGCCAGTAGTATCTACCAGGGGACAGGGGGGATCCATAGCAATCAGCCCCAGCATTTT. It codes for CASSIYQGTGGIHSNQPQHF.

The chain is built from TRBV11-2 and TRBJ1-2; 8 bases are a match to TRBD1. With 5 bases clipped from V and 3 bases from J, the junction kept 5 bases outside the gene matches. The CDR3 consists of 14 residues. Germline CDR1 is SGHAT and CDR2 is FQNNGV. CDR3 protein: CASSHRGRDYGYTF. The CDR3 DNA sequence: TGTGCCAGCAGCCACAGGGGGAGAGACTATGGCTACACCTTC.

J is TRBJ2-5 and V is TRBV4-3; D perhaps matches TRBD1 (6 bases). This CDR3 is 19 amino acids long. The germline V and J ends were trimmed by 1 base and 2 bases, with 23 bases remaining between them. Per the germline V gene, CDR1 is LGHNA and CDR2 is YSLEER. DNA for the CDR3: TGCGCCAGCAGCCAAGTTTTGGGACAAGGTGGCACACTTCAAGAGACCCAGTACTTC. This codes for CASSQVLGQGGTLQETQYF.

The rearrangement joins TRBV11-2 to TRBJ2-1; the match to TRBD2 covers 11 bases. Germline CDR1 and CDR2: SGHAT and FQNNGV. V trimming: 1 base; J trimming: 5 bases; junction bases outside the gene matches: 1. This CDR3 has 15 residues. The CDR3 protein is CASSLVGLADNEQFF. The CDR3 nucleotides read TGTGCCAGCAGCTTAGTGGGACTAGCGGACAATGAGCAGTTCTTC.

The CDR3 region is CACSRGSPFSGNTIYF. The CDR3 nucleotides read TGTGCCTGCTCTCGGGGTTCCCCCTTCTCTGGAAACACCATATATTTT. The J gene is TRBJ1-3, the V gene TRBV30; D is unclear. Germline lookup yields CDR1 GTSNPN and CDR2 SVGIG (reference sequence). V lost 6 bases, J lost 0 bases, and 18 bases lay in between. The CDR3 runs to 16 residues.

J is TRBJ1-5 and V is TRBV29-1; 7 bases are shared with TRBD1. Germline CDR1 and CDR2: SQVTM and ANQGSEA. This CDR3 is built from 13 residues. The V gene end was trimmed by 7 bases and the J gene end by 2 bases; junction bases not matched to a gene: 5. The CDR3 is CSAADRGNQPQHF. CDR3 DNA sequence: TGCAGCGCCGCTGACAGGGGCAATCAGCCCCAGCATTTT.

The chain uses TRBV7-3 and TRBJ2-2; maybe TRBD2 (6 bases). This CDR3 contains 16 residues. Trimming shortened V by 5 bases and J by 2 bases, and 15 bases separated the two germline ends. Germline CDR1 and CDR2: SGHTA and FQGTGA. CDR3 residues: CASSPRGLVNTGELFF. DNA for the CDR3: TGTGCCAGCAGCCCTCGGGGGTTGGTCAACACCGGGGAGCTGTTTTTT.

Here the CDR3 reads CASSPKQGATEAFF. As DNA, the CDR3 is TGTGCCAGCAGCCCCAAACAGGGGGCCACTGAAGCTTTCTTT. This rearrangement joins TRBV3-1 (or the pseudogene TRBV3-2) to TRBJ1-1; 9 bases map to TRBD1. Trimming at V came to 4 bases and at J to 4 bases, leaving 4 bases not matched to a gene. This CDR3 has 14 residues. Germline CDR1 reads LGHDT; CDR2 reads YNNKEL (reference sequence).

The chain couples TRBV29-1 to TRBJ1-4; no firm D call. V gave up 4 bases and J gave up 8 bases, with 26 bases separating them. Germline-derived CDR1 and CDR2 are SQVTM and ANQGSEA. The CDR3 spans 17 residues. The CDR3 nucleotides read TGCAGCGTTGGCACCGCAATTGGGAGAGGTCCTTGGGAAAAACTGTTTTTT. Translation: CSVGTAIGRGPWEKLFF.

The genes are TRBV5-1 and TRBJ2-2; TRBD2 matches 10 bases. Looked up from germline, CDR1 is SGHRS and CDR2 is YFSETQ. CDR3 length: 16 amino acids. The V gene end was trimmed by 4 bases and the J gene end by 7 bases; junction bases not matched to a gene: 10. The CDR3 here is CASSPGAGGNVGELFF. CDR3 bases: TGCGCCAGCAGCCCGGGAGCGGGAGGGAACGTCGGGGAGCTGTTTTTT.

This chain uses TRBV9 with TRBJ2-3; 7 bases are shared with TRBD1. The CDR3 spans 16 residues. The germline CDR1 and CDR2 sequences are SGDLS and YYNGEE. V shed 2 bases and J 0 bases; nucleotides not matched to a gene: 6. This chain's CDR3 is CASSVRDRISTDTQYF. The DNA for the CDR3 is TGTGCCAGCAGCGTCCGGGACAGAATAAGCACAGATACGCAGTATTTT. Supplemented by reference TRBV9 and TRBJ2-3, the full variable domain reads DSGVTQTPKHLITATGQRVTLRCSPRSGDLSVYWYQQSLDQGLQFLIQYYNGEERAKGNILERFSAQQFPDLHSELNLSSLELGDSALYFCASSVRDRISTDTQYFGPGTRLTVL.

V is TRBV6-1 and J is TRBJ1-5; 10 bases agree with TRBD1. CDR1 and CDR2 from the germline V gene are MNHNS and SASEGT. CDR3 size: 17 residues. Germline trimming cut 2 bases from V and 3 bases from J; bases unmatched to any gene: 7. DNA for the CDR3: TGTGCCAGCAGTGAACTTCTTGACAGGGGGCACAATCAGCCCCAGCATTTT. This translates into CASSELLDRGHNQPQHF.

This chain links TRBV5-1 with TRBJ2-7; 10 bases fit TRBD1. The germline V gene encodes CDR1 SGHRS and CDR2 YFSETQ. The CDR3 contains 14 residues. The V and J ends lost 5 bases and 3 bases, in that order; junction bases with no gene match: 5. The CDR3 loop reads CASRPGQGNYEQYF. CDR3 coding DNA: TGCGCCAGCAGACCGGGACAGGGGAACTACGAGCAGTACTTC.

DNA for the CDR3: TGTGCCAGTGCAGAGGGCCAGCCCCAGCATTTT. Amino acids: CASAEGQPQHF. The rearrangement links TRBV19 to TRBJ1-5; D is unresolved. Germline CDR1 is LNHDA and CDR2 is SQIVND (reference sequence). CDR3 length equals 11 residues. V was shortened by 8 bases and J by 7 bases, with 9 bases between the two germline ends.

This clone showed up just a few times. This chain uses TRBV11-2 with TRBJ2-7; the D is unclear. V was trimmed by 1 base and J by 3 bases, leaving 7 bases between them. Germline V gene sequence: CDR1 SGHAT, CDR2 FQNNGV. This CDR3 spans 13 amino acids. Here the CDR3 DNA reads TGTGCCAGCAGCTTAGGCAGACTCTACGAGCAGTACTTC. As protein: CASSLGRLYEQYF.

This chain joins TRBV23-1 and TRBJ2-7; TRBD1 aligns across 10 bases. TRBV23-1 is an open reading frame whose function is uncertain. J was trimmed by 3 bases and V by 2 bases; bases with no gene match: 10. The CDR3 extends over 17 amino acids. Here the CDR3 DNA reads TGCGCCAGCAGTCAACAAGACCGGGACAGGGGATACTACGAGCAGTACTTC. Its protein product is CASSQQDRDRGYYEQYF.

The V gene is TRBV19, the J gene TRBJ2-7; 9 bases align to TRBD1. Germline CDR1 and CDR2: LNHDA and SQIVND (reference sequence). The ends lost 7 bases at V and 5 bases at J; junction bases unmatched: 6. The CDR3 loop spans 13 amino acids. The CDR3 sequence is CASISGTGNEQYF. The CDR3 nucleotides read TGTGCCAGTATCTCCGGGACAGGGAACGAGCAGTACTTC.

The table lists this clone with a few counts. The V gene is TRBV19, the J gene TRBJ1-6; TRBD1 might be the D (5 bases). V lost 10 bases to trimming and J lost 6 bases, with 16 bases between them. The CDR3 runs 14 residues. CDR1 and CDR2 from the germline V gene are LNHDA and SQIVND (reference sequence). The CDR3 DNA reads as TGTGCCATCCTAGTGGAGGGACCTAATTCACCCCTCCACTTT. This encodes CAILVEGPNSPLHF.

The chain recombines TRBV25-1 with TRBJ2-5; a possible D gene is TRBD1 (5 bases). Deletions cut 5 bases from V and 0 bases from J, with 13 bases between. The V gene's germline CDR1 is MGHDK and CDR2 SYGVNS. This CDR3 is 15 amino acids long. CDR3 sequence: CASSTGGWYQETQYF. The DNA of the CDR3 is TGTGCCAGCAGTACAGGCGGATGGTACCAAGAGACCCAGTACTTC.

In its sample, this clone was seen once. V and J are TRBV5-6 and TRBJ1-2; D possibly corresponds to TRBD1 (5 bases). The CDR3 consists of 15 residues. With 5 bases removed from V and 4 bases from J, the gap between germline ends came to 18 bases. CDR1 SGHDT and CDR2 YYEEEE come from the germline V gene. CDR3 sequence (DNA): TGTGCCAGCAGAAAGAAAGGGGAGGGATTCTATGGCTACACCTTC. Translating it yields CASRKKGEGFYGYTF.

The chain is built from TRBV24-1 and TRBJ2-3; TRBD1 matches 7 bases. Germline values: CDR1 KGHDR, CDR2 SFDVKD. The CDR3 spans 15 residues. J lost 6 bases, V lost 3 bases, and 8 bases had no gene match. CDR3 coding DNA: TGTGCCACCAGTGATCAGGACAGGCCAAGGGATACGCAGTATTTT. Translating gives CATSDQDRPRDTQYF.

CDR3 in amino acids: CASSQDPKPGAGNEQFF. The CDR3 nucleotides read TGTGCCAGCAGCCAAGACCCTAAGCCGGGAGCGGGCAATGAGCAGTTCTTC. The chain joins TRBV4-2 to TRBJ2-1; weak D call: TRBD2 (6 bases). The CDR3 length is 17 residues. Per germline, CDR1 LGHNA and CDR2 YNFKEQ. Trimming shortened V by 0 bases and J by 6 bases, and 18 bases separated the two germline ends.

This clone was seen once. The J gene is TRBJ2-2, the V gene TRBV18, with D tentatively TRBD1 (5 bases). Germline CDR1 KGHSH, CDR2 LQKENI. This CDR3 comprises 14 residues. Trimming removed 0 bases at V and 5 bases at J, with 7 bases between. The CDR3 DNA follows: TGTGCCAGCTCACCACCGGCAGGGACCGGGGAGCTGTTTTTT. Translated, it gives CASSPPAGTGELFF.

The CDR3 spells CAWSVPGHQPQHF. The CDR3, as DNA: TGTGCCTGGAGTGTCCCAGGGCATCAGCCCCAGCATTTT. The rearrangement uses TRBV30 and TRBJ1-5; possibly TRBD1 for D (5 bases). V dropped 0 bases and J dropped 5 bases, with 8 bases sitting between them. From germline, CDR1 is GTSNPN and CDR2 SVGIG (reference sequence). The CDR3 contains 13 residues.

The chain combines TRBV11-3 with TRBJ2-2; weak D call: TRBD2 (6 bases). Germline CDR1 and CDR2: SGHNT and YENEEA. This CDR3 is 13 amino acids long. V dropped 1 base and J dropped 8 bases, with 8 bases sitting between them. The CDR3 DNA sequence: TGTGCCAGCAGCTTAGCACTAGCTGGGGAGCTGTTTTTT. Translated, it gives CASSLALAGELFF.

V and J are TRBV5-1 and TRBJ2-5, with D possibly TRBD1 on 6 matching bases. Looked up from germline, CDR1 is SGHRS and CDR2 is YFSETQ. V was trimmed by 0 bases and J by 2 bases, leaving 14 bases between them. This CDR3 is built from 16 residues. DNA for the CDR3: TGCGCCAGCAGCTTGGGGGGCAGGGGTCGTCAAGAGACCCAGTACTTC. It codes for CASSLGGRGRQETQYF.